This entry is about one T cell receptor (beta chain). Its target is unknown. Data came from immunoSEQ multiplex PCR; TCRdb stores just in-frame clones and leaves some out. The table includes under 90,000 clones, more than 75% detected once. At cycle 4 day 1, cycle 7 day 1, and baseline, blood was sampled. This entry comes from a study of OX40 agonist ivuxolimab in advanced cancers. About the research overall: A mean age of roughly 60 years, range roughly 23 to 79, was recorded, and approximately 80% were male.

Study findings and constraints: The study found that CD8+ T cells averaged more expanded clones than CD4+. Clones of CD4+ and CD8+ blood T cells grew by week 6 at doses of 0.1 to 3.0 mg/kg.

This CDR3 spans 13 amino acids. Trimming removed 6 bases from V and 0 bases from J, with 8 bases in between. Per the germline V gene, CDR1 is MRHNA and CDR2 is SNTAGT. This clonotype originated in an adult with an advanced solid tumor such as melanoma, head and neck, liver or kidney cancer. This chain connects TRBV6-4 to TRBJ1-1, with a possible D match to TRBD1 (6 bases). The sequences come from CD4+ or CD8+ T cells sorted from blood, collected in a trial of the OX40 agonist ivuxolimab. CDR3 in amino acids: CASSQGMNTEAFF. The CDR3 nucleotides read TGTGCCAGCAGCCAGGGGATGAACACTGAAGCTTTCTTT.